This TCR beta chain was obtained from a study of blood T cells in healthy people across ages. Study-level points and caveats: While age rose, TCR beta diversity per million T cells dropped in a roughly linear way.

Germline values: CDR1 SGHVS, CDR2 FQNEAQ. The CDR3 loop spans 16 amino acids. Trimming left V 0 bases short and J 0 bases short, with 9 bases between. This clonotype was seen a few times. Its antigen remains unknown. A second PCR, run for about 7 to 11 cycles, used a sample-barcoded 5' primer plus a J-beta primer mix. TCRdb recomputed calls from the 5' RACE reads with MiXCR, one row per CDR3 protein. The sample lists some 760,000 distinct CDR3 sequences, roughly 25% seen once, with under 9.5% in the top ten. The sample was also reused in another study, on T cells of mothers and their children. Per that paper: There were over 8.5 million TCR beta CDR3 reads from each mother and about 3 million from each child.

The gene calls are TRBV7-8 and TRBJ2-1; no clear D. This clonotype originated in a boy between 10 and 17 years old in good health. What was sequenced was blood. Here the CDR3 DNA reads TGTGCCAGCAGCTTAGCAGGGCTTTTCTCCTACAATGAGCAGTTCTTC. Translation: CASSLAGLFSYNEQFF. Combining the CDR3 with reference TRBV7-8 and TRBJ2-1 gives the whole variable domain GAGVSQSPRYKVAKRGQDVALRCDPISGHVSLFWYQQALGQGPEFLTYFQNEAQLDKSGLPSDRFFAERPEGSVSTLKIQRTQQEDSAVYLCASSLAGLFSYNEQFFGPGTRLTVL.